The rows below give T cell receptor beta chains drawn from one sample of a study of shared clonotypes between healthy human individuals. Produced via immunoSEQ multiplex PCR; TCRdb's table is partial and in-frame only. The sample includes fewer than 650,000 clones, approximately 80% of them seen just once. Source material: PBMCs. All receptors come from a woman between 40 and 50 years old in good health. Some clones in this sample may be carry-over from other donors' samples. Each CDR3 is given with its conserved first and last residue. The D gene is left open where the match is weak. Clone size is stated in some rows and not others, as once, few, many or a class when expanded.

>TRBV11-2|NA|NA|TRBJ2-7
CASSSTGTPGEQYF
TGTGCCAGCAGCTCCACCGGGACTCCCGGGGAGCAGTACTTC
>TRBV18|NA|TRBD1|TRBJ2-7
CASSKETWTGGTYEQYF
TGTGCCAGCTCAAAGGAGACTTGGACAGGGGGGACCTACGAGCAGTACTTC
>TRBV11-3|NA|NA|TRBJ2-2
CASSFERSGTGDLFF
TGTGCCAGCAGCTTTGAGCGGAGCGGCACCGGGGATCTGTTTTTT
>TRBV7-2|NA|TRBD2|TRBJ2-2
CASSSGLAVNTGELFF
TGTGCCAGCAGCTCCGGACTAGCAGTGAACACCGGGGAGCTGTTTTTT
>TRBV4-2|NA|NA|TRBJ1-6
CASSQDRALGNSPLHF
TGTGCCAGCAGCCAAGACCGGGCCTTAGGTAATTCACCCCTCCACTTT
>TRBV4-1|NA|NA|TRBJ2-5
CASSQEVSETQYF
TGCGCCAGCAGCCAAGAAGTTTCGGAGACCCAGTACTTC
>TRBV7-2|NA|TRBD1|TRBJ2-3
CASSLEDREADTQYF
TGTGCCAGCAGCTTAGAGGACAGGGAGGCAGATACGCAGTATTTT
>TRBV28|NA|NA|TRBJ1-3
CASEGSQGHSGNTIYF
TGTGCCAGCGAGGGGAGTCAGGGGCACTCTGGAAACACCATATATTTT
>TRBV18|NA|NA|TRBJ2-7
CASSPGAGAYEQYF
TGTGCCAGCTCACCAGGGGCAGGTGCCTACGAGCAGTACTTC
>TRBV18|NA|NA|TRBJ2-5
CASSPPAERETQYF
TGTGCCAGCTCACCCCCCGCGGAGCGGGAGACCCAGTACTTC
>TRBV7-2|once|TRBD2|TRBJ2-1
CASSSRLAGGPGYNEQFF
TGTGCCAGCAGCTCAAGACTAGCGGGAGGGCCGGGGTACAATGAGCAGTTCTTC
>TRBV5-1|NA|TRBD1|TRBJ1-5
CASSFGQGEPQHF
TGCGCCAGCAGCTTTGGACAGGGTGAACCCCAGCATTTT